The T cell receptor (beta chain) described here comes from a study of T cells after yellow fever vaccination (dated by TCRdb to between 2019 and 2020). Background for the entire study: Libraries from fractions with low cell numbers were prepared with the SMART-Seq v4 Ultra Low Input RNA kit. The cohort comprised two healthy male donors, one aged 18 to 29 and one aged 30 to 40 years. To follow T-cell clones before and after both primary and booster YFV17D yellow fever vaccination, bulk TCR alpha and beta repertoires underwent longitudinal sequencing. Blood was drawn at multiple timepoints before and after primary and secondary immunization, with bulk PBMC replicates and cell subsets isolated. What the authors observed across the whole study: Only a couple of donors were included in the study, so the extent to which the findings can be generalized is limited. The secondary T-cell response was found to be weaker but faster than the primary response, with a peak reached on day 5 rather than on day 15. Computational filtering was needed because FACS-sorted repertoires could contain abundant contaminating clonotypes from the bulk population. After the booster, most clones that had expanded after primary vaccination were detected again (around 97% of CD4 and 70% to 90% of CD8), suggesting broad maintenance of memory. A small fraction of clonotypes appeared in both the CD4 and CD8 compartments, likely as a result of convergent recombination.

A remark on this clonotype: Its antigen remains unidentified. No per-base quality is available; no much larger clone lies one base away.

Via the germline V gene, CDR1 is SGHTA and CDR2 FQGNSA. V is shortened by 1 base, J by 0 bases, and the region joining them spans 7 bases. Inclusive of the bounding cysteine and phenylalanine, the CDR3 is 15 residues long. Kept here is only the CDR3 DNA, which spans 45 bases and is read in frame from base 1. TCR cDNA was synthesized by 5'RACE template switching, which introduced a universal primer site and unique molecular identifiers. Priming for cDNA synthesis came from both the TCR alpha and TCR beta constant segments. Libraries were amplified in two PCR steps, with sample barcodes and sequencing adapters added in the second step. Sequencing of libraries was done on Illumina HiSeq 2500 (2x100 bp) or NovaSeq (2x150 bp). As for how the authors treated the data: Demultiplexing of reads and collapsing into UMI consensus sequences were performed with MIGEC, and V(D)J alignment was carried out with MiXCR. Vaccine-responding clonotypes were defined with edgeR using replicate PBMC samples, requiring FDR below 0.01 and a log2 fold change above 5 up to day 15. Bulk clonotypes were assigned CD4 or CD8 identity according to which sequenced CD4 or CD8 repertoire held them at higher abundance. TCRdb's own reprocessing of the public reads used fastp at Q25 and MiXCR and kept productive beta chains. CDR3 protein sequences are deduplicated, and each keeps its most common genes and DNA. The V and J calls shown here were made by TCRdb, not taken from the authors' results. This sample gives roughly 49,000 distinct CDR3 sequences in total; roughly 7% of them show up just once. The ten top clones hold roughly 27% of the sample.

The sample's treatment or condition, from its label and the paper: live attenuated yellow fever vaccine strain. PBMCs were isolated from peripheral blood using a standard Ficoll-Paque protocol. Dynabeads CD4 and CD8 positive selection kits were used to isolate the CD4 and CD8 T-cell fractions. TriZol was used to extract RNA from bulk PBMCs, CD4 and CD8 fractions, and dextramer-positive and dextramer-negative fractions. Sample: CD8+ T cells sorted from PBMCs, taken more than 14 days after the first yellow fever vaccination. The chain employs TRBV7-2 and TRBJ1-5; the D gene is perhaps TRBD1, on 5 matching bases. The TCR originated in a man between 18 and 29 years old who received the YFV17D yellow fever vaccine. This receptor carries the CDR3 CASSLVTASNQPQHF. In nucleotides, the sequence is TGTGCCAGCAGCTTAGTGACAGCTAGCAATCAGCCCCAGCATTTT.